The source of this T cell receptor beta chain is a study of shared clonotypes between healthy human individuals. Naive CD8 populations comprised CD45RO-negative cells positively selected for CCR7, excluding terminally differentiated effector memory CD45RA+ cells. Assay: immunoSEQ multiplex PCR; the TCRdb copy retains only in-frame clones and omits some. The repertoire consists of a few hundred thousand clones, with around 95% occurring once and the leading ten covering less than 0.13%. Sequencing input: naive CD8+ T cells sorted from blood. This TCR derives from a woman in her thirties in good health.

The CDR3 here is CASSEVLASGIHEQYF. In DNA, the CDR3 is TGCGCCAGCAGTGAGGTTTTGGCTAGCGGGATCCACGAGCAGTACTTC. This chain links TRBV10-1 with TRBJ2-7, with TRBD2 matching over 9 bases. The CDR3 is 16 amino acids. V was clipped by 2 bases and J by 5 bases; unmatched bases: 10. Germline-derived CDR1 and CDR2 are WNHNN and SYGVQD (reference sequence).